This passage covers 2 T cell receptor beta chains from one sample sequenced in a study of identical twins' blood T cells. TCRdb reprocessed the 5' RACE reads via MiXCR and lists one record per CDR3 protein. The sample includes a few hundred thousand distinct CDR3 sequences, under 30% of them seen just once. The source material was PBMCs. All receptors come from a woman aged 18-50 years in good health.

Regarding this clonotype: This is likely a read error, given that the CDR3 carries no conserved phenylalanine or tryptophan at its end. The chain couples TRBV6-5 to TRBJ1-2; the D is unclear. Germline values: CDR1 MNHEY, CDR2 SVGAGI. This CDR3 is 13 amino acids long. Trimming took off 6 bases at V and 0 bases at J, with 8 bases between the two ends. DNA of the CDR3: TGTGCCAGCAGAAGGACCGCTAACTATGGCTACACCTCC. Protein: CASRRTANYGYTS.

This clonotype has more than one count but fewer than ten. The CDR3 is CSAGRGRGGNTIYF. In DNA, the CDR3 is TGCAGTGCAGGGCGGGGGCGAGGTGGAAACACCATATATTTT. V gene TRBV20-1 combines with J gene TRBJ1-3; perhaps TRBD1 as D (6 bases). This CDR3 region has 14 residues. Trimming took 6 bases from V and 3 from J, leaving 15 bases between them. Germline CDR1 reads DFQATT; CDR2 reads SNEGSKA (reference sequence).